The 24 T cell receptor beta chains reported below all come from one sample, sequenced in a study of beta chain features in type 1 diabetes. Study-wide findings and caveats: All four CD4+ subsets of Type 1 diabetes patients contained TCRB CDR3s that were moderately but significantly shorter.

Every bit of the isolated RNA underwent reverse transcription, so sequencing read expressed TCRB transcripts. Produced via immunoSEQ multiplex PCR; TCRdb's table is partial and in-frame only. The table records a few hundred thousand clones, approximately 25% of them present only once. These receptors' targets are unknown. Sequencing was carried out using naive CD4+ T cells from blood. The receptors were gathered from a woman in her 30s with type 1 diabetes.

The rearrangement links TRBV29-1 to TRBJ1-1; 7 nucleotides match TRBD1. V lost 7 bases, J lost 4 bases, and 15 bases stayed unmatched. Germline CDR1 reads SQVTM; CDR2 reads ANQGSEA. The CDR3 is 15 residues long. DNA of the CDR3: TGCAGCGGGGATGCGACAGGGAAAGATGGCACTGAAGCTTTCTTT. As protein: CSGDATGKDGTEAFF.

This chain joins TRBV1 and TRBJ2-3; the table's D call, TRBD2, has no DNA check behind it. TRBV1 is given as a pseudogene. This CDR3 has 16 residues. The CDR3 nucleotides are TGCACCAGCAGCCAAGATTCGGCTAGCAGCACAGATACGCAGTATTTT. Residues: CTSSQDSASSTDTQYF.

The chain is built from TRBV14 and TRBJ2-3; 10 bases are a match to TRBD2. CDR1 SGHDN and CDR2 FVKESK come from the germline V gene. J was trimmed by 2 bases and V by 0 bases; bases with no gene match: 5. This CDR3 spans 17 amino acids. The DNA for the CDR3 is TGTGCCAGCAGCCAAGAAGGACTAGCGGTGTTCACAGATACGCAGTATTTT. As protein: CASSQEGLAVFTDTQYF.

The chain joins TRBV25-1 to TRBJ1-4; TRBD1 aligns across 9 bases. Trimming at V came to 3 bases and at J to 5 bases, leaving 4 bases not matched to a gene. The germline CDR1 and CDR2 sequences are MGHDK and SYGVNS. The CDR3 runs to 15 residues. The DNA of the CDR3 is TGTGCCAGCAGTGACTCCGGGACAGGGAATGAAAAACTGTTTTTT. It yields the protein CASSDSGTGNEKLFF.

This clone was seen only a few times. V gene TRBV2 combines with J gene TRBJ2-5; D possibly corresponds to TRBD2 (6 bases). CDR1 and CDR2 from the germline V gene are SNHLY and FYNNEI. V shed 7 bases and J shed 2 bases, with 17 bases lying between them. The length of the CDR3 is 15 residues. The CDR3 region has the DNA TGTGCCAGCAACCCACTCCGGGACTCACAAGAGACCCAGTACTTC. Translated, it gives CASNPLRDSQETQYF.

This sequence joins TRBV19 and TRBJ2-7; D unresolved. In germline, CDR1 is LNHDA, CDR2 SQIVND (reference sequence). CDR3 length: 13 amino acids. V lost 5 bases to trimming and J lost 5 bases, with 13 bases between them. CDR3 loop: CASSDNPVDEQYF. The DNA for the CDR3 is TGTGCCAGTAGTGATAACCCGGTAGACGAGCAGTACTTC.

V is TRBV4-2 and J is TRBJ2-5, with 9 bases fitting TRBD1. This CDR3 comprises 15 residues. V was clipped by 0 bases and J by 5 bases; unmatched bases: 4. CDR1 and CDR2 from the germline V gene are LGHNA and YNFKEQ. CDR3 in amino acids: CASSQDYRGRETQYF. The CDR3, as DNA: TGTGCCAGCAGCCAAGATTACAGGGGGCGGGAGACCCAGTACTTC.

V is TRBV7-9 and J is TRBJ2-5, with 9 bases identical to TRBD1. The CDR3 runs 14 residues. Looked up from germline, CDR1 is SEHNR and CDR2 is FQNEAQ (reference sequence). V shed 6 bases, J shed 4 bases, and the junction held 6 bases outside the gene matches. This chain's CDR3 is CASRSTGGPETQYF. In nucleotides, the CDR3 is TGTGCCAGCAGATCCACAGGGGGCCCAGAGACCCAGTACTTC. The whole variable domain, filled in from reference TRBV7-9 and TRBJ2-5, reads DTGVSQNPRHKITKRGQNVTFRCDPISEHNRLYWYRQTLGQGPEFLTYFQNEAQLEKSRLLSDRFSAERPKGSFSTLEIQRTEQGDSAMYLCASRSTGGPETQYFGPGTRLLVL.

This chain links TRBV30 with TRBJ1-1; 7 bases are a match to TRBD1. The CDR3 runs to 13 residues. V lost 5 bases to trimming and J lost 4 bases; unmatched junction nucleotides: 7. Per germline, CDR1 GTSNPN and CDR2 SVGIG (reference sequence). The DNA of the CDR3 is TGTGCCTGGGCTGATCAGGGGGGCACTGAAGCTTTCTTT. Protein sequence: CAWADQGGTEAFF.

This clone appeared a few times. The CDR3: CASSDRQGSYEQYF. CDR3 in DNA: TGTGCCAGCAGCGATCGACAGGGTTCCTACGAGCAGTACTTC. The J gene is TRBJ2-7, the V gene TRBV5-4; 7 bases fit TRBD1. The CDR3 is made up of 14 amino acids. V was clipped by 4 bases and J by 1 base; unmatched bases: 5. Germline loops: CDR1 SGHNT, CDR2 YYREEE (reference sequence).

Only a few counts were recorded for this clone. The chain employs TRBV7-3 and TRBJ2-1, with a possible D match to TRBD1 (6 bases). Trimming took 4 bases from V and 9 from J, leaving 10 bases between them. Germline V gives CDR1 SGHTA, CDR2 FQGTGA. The CDR3 consists of 12 residues. CDR3 loop: CASSSGVGEQFF. The CDR3 nucleotides read TGTGCCAGCAGCTCAGGGGTGGGTGAGCAGTTCTTC. Drawing the rest from reference TRBV7-3 and TRBJ2-1, the complete variable domain is GAGVSQTPSNKVTEKGKYVELRCDPISGHTALYWYRQSLGQGPEFLIYFQGTGAADDSGLPNDRFFAVRPEGSVSTLKIQRTERGDSAVYLCASSSGVGEQFFGPGTRLTVL.

The chain carries TRBV28 and TRBJ2-5, with D perhaps matching TRBD2 (6 bases). CDR3 length: 12 amino acids. V was clipped by 8 bases and J by 4 bases, with 11 bases between them. From germline, CDR1 is MDHEN and CDR2 SYDVKM. The CDR3, as DNA: TGTGCCAGCCTCACCGGGGGAGAGACCCAGTACTTC. Translating it yields CASLTGGETQYF. Filled out from reference TRBV28 and TRBJ2-5, the complete variable domain reads DVKVTQSSRYLVKRTGEKVFLECVQDMDHENMFWYRQDPGLGLRLIYFSYDVKMKEKGDIPEGYSVSREKKERFSLILESASTNQTSMYLCASLTGGETQYFGPGTRLLVL.

The chain recombines TRBV9 with TRBJ2-1; 10 nucleotides agree with TRBD2. CDR3 length equals 16 residues. Per the germline V gene, CDR1 is SGDLS and CDR2 is YYNGEE. J gave up 4 bases and V 4 bases, and 8 bases lay outside the gene matches. The CDR3 reads CASSILGLAVYNEQFF. The CDR3 region has the DNA TGTGCCAGCAGCATCCTCGGACTAGCGGTATACAATGAGCAGTTCTTC.

The chain links TRBV18 to TRBJ1-1; a weak D match, TRBD1 (6 bases). With 3 bases removed from V and 0 bases from J, the gap between germline ends came to 11 bases. The CDR3 spans 15 residues. CDR1 and CDR2 from the germline V gene are KGHSH and LQKENI. This CDR3 is CASSPRTVMNTEAFF. CDR3 coding DNA: TGTGCCAGCTCACCGCGGACAGTCATGAACACTGAAGCTTTCTTT.

The chain joins TRBV29-1 to TRBJ2-7; 9 positions match TRBD1. This CDR3 spans 12 amino acids. J was trimmed by 5 bases and V by 7 bases; bases with no gene match: 6. Germline CDR1 SQVTM, CDR2 ANQGSEA. The CDR3 loop is CSARDRVHEQYF. The CDR3 DNA is TGCAGCGCCCGGGACAGGGTCCACGAGCAGTACTTC.

The chain joins TRBV29-1 to TRBJ2-1; 11 bases match TRBD2. This CDR3 is 15 amino acids long. Germline lookup yields CDR1 SQVTM and CDR2 ANQGSEA. Trimming at V came to 0 bases and at J to 2 bases, leaving 0 bases not matched to a gene. The CDR3 coding sequence is TGCAGCGTTGAAGAACTAGCGGGGGCCTACAATGAGCAGTTCTTC. Its protein product is CSVEELAGAYNEQFF.

This clone was counted between two and nine times. Other DNA sequences of this sample code for an identical CDR3. CDR3 coding DNA: TGTGCCAGCAGCTCCGGACAGCCCTACGAGCAGTACTTC. This translates into CASSSGQPYEQYF. V gene TRBV7-2 combines with J gene TRBJ2-7, with D possibly matching TRBD1 (6 bases). The CDR3 covers 13 residues. The germline V gene encodes CDR1 SGHTA and CDR2 FQGNSA. The V gene lost 4 bases and the J gene lost 2 bases, with 9 bases spanning the gap.

There are a few counts of this clone. This rearrangement joins TRBV30 to TRBJ1-1; tentatively, D is TRBD1 (6 bases). Germline V gene sequence: CDR1 GTSNPN, CDR2 SVGIG (reference sequence). This CDR3 contains 15 residues. V dropped 5 bases and J dropped 5 bases, with 21 bases sitting between them. CDR3 sequence: CAWLPPGASGTEAFF. The CDR3 DNA reads as TGTGCCTGGTTGCCCCCAGGGGCGTCGGGGACTGAAGCTTTCTTT.

V and J are TRBV2 and TRBJ2-3; 8 positions match TRBD2. Germline CDR1 and CDR2: SNHLY and FYNNEI. V trimming: 0 bases; J trimming: 2 bases; junction bases outside the gene matches: 10. CDR3 length equals 18 residues. For the CDR3, the DNA is TGTGCCAGCAGTGAAGCCCCGGGACTAGGGTTATACACAGATACGCAGTATTTT. Its translation is CASSEAPGLGLYTDTQYF.

In its sample, this clone was seen a few times. V is TRBV29-1 and J is TRBJ2-1; TRBD2 aligns across 9 bases. The CDR3 runs to 16 residues. The germline gives CDR1 SQVTM, CDR2 ANQGSEA. V gave up 7 bases and J gave up 0 bases; unmatched junction bases: 10. The CDR3 nucleotides are TGCAGCGCCGAAAGTGGTAGCGGGAGCTCCTACAATGAGCAGTTCTTC. This encodes CSAESGSGSSYNEQFF.

CDR3 coding DNA: TGCAGCGTTGAACGGTATCTTATAAGCAATGAGCAGTTCTTC. It encodes CSVERYLISNEQFF. The chain uses TRBV29-1 and TRBJ2-1; D gene unclear. V was shortened by 2 bases and J by 6 bases, with 14 bases between the two germline ends. The CDR3 sequence is 14 residues long. Germline CDR1 is SQVTM and CDR2 is ANQGSEA.

This clone occurred a few times. The chain links TRBV5-1 to TRBJ2-1, with unresolved D. Germline-derived CDR1 and CDR2 are SGHRS and YFSETQ. This CDR3 spans 12 amino acids. V lost 6 bases, J lost 8 bases, and 12 bases lay in between. CDR3 sequence reads: CASKPGWDEQFF. CDR3 nucleotide sequence: TGCGCCAGCAAACCCGGGTGGGATGAGCAGTTCTTC.

The genes are TRBV29-1 and TRBJ1-2, with 7 bases that match TRBD1. The CDR3 contains 13 residues. The V gene end was trimmed by 4 bases and the J gene end by 8 bases; junction bases not matched to a gene: 10. Germline V gene data show CDR1 as SQVTM and CDR2 as ANQGSEA. The CDR3 is CSVASGTEYGYTF. For the CDR3, the DNA is TGCAGCGTTGCATCCGGGACAGAGTACGGCTACACCTTC.

There are a few counts of this clone. This rearrangement joins TRBV30 to TRBJ1-5; tentatively, D is TRBD1 (6 bases). Germline-derived CDR1 and CDR2 are GTSNPN and SVGIG (reference sequence). The CDR3 runs 13 residues. The V gene lost 2 bases and the J gene lost 5 bases, with 10 bases spanning the gap. The CDR3 region has the DNA TGTGCCTGGAGTATGGACAGAGATCAGCCCCAGCATTTT. It specifies CAWSMDRDQPQHF.